Shown below are 6 T cell receptor beta chains from a single sample sequenced in a study of blood T cell repertoires in COVID-19. The protocol was immunoSEQ multiplex PCR, while the TCRdb copy is restricted to in-frame clones and leaves out a portion. The table shows about 120,000 clones, with roughly 80% occurring only once. The sequencing sample was made of peripheral blood. These receptors came from a man younger than 40 with acute or convalescent COVID-19.

This chain links TRBV6-5 with TRBJ1-1; possible D gene TRBD1, 5 bases. This CDR3 comprises 15 residues. In germline, CDR1 is MNHEY, CDR2 SVGAGI. V lost 6 bases, J lost 3 bases, and 17 bases lay in between. CDR3 DNA: TGTGCCAGCAGCCCCGGACCAGGGACTTACACTGAAGCTTTCTTT. It is translated as CASSPGPGTYTEAFF.

The V gene is TRBV7-9, the J gene TRBJ1-1; D is ambiguous. Trimming took 5 bases from V and 6 from J, leaving 16 bases between them. Germline CDR1 and CDR2: SEHNR and FQNEAQ (reference sequence). This CDR3 contains 14 residues. Written as DNA, the CDR3 is TGTGCCAGCAGCCCCCCAAATACACCAGCTGAAGCTTTCTTT. Amino acids: CASSPPNTPAEAFF. Complete variable domain (other parts from reference TRBV7-9 and TRBJ1-1): DTGVSQNPRHKITKRGQNVTFRCDPISEHNRLYWYRQTLGQGPEFLTYFQNEAQLEKSRLLSDRFSAERPKGSFSTLEIQRTEQGDSAMYLCASSPPNTPAEAFFGQGTRLTVV.

The V call is TRBV4-1, the J call TRBJ2-1, with D tentatively TRBD2 (6 bases). The germline V and J ends were trimmed by 1 base and 3 bases, with 7 bases remaining between them. There are 14 residues in the CDR3. CDR1 is MGHRA, CDR2 YSYEKL, per germline. In DNA, the CDR3 is TGCGCCAGCAGCCAAGCTAGCGACTACAATGAGCAGTTCTTC. As protein: CASSQASDYNEQFF.

The chain recombines TRBV7-9 with TRBJ1-2; 7 bases fit TRBD1. The V gene's germline CDR1 is SEHNR and CDR2 FQNEAQ (reference sequence). The ends lost 8 bases at V and 8 bases at J; junction bases unmatched: 17. CDR3 length equals 15 residues. The CDR3 nucleotides are TGTGCCAGCTCGGACAGGTTCTTCGAGTCGGGCGGCTACACCTTC. It encodes CASSDRFFESGGYTF. The full variable domain, completed using reference TRBV7-9 and TRBJ1-2, is DTGVSQNPRHKITKRGQNVTFRCDPISEHNRLYWYRQTLGQGPEFLTYFQNEAQLEKSRLLSDRFSAERPKGSFSTLEIQRTEQGDSAMYLCASSDRFFESGGYTFGSGTRLTVV.

The chain links TRBV4-2 to TRBJ2-2; 8 positions match TRBD2. V trimming: 0 bases; J trimming: 3 bases; junction bases outside the gene matches: 6. The CDR3 spans 17 residues. Looked up from germline, CDR1 is LGHNA and CDR2 is YNFKEQ. CDR3 sequence (DNA): TGTGCCAGCAGCCAAGATCAAAGGCGGGAGGACACCGGGGAGCTGTTTTTT. Encoded protein: CASSQDQRREDTGELFF.

This chain links TRBV4-1 with TRBJ1-1; tentatively, D is TRBD1 (5 bases). Germline V gives CDR1 MGHRA, CDR2 YSYEKL. The CDR3 is made up of 15 amino acids. V was pared by 1 base and J by 4 bases, with 13 bases between. CDR3 loop: CASSQGEGMGTEAFF. CDR3 bases: TGCGCCAGCAGCCAAGGGGAGGGGATGGGCACTGAAGCTTTCTTT.